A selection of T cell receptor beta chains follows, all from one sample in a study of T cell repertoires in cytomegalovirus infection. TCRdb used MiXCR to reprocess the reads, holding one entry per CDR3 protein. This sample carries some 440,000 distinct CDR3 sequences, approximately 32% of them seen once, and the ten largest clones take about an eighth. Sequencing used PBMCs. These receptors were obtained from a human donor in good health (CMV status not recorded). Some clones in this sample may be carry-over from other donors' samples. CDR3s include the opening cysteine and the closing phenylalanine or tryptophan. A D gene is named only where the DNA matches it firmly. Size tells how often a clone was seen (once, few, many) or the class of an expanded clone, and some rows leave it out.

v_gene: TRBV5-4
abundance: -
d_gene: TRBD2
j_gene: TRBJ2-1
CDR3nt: TGTGCCAGCAGTTCCGGGACTACGTACAATGAGCAGTTCTTC
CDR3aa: CASSSGTTYNEQFF

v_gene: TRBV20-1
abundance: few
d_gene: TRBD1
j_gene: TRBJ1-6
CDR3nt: TGCAGTGCTAGGTCGACAGGGGGCGATTCACCCCTCCACTTT
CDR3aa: CSARSTGGDSPLHF

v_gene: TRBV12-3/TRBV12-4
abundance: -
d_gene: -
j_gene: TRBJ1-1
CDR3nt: TGTGCCTCCAGCCTGTGGGGCAGGGGGAACACTGAAGCTTTCTTT
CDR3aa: CASSLWGRGNTEAFF

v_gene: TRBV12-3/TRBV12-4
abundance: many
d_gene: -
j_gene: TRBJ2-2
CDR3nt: TGTGCCAGCAGTTTTCCCGGACGGTTGAACACCGGGGAGCTGTTTTTT
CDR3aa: CASSFPGRLNTGELFF

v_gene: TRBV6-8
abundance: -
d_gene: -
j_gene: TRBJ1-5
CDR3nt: TGTGCCAGCAGCTCGACAGAGGCCTACAATCAGCCCCAGCATTTT
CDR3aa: CASSSTEAYNQPQHF

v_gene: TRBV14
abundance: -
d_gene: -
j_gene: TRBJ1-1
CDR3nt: TGTGCCAGCAGCTCCACAGGGCGGAGGCGAGCTTTCTTT
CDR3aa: CASSSTGRRRAFF

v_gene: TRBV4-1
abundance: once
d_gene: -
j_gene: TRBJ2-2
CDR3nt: TGCGCCAGCAGCCAAGATAAAGCGAACACCGGGGAGCTGTTTTTT
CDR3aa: CASSQDKANTGELFF

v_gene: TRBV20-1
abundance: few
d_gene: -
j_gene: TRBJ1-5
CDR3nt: TGCAGTGCTAGAGGGAAGGGGGTTTATAGCAATCAGCCCCAGCATTTT
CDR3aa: CSARGKGVYSNQPQHF

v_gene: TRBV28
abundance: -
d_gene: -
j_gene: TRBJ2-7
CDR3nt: TGTGCCAGCAGTTTAAGGGGGGCTGGCTACGAGCAGTACTTC
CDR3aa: CASSLRGAGYEQYF

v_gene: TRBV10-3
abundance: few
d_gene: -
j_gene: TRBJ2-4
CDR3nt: TGTGCCGTTTCTCCGATGGGAGTAAACTTAGCCAAAAACATTCAGTACTTC
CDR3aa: CAVSPMGVNLAKNIQYF

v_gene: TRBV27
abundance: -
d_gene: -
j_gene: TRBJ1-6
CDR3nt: TGTGCCAGCAGTTTAAGGGGAAGTAGGAATTCACCCCTCCACTTT
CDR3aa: CASSLRGSRNSPLHF

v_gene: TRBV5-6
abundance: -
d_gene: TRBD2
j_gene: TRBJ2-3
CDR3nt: TGTGCCAGCAGCCCAGCGGGGAGCACAGATACGCAGTATTTT
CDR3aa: CASSPAGSTDTQYF

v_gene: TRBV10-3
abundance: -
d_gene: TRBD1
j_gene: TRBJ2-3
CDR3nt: TGTGCCATCAGTGATTCGACAGGGGTGGGTTCGGATACGCAGTATTTT
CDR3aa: CAISDSTGVGSDTQYF

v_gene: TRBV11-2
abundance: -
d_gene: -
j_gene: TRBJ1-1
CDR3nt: TGTGCCAGCAGCCAAACTCCGGGACGGGTGAACACTGAAGCTTTCTTT
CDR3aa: CASSQTPGRVNTEAFF

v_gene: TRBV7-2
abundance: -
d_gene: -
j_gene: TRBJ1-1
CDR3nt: TGTGCCAGCAGCTTAGGGGGGGCGCCTGAAGCTTTCTTT
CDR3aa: CASSLGGAPEAFF

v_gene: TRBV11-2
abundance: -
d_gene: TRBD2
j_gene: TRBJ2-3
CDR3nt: TGTGCCAGCAGCTTGGGCAAGCGGGGATTAAGCACAGATACGCAGTATTTT
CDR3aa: CASSLGKRGLSTDTQYF

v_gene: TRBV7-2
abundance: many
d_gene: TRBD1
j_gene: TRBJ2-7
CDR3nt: TGTGCCAGCAGCCCGGGGACAGGGTTTGCCTACGAGCAGTACTTC
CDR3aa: CASSPGTGFAYEQYF

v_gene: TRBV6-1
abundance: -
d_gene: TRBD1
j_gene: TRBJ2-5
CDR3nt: TGTGCCTCCTGGGACAGACACCAAGAGACCCAGTACTTC
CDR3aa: CASWDRHQETQYF

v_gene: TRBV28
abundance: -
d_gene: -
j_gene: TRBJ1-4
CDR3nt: TGTGCCAGCAGTTTATTTGGGTATAATGAAAAACTGTTTTTT
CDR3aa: CASSLFGYNEKLFF

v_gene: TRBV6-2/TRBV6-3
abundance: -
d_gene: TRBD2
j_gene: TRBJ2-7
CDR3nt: TGTGCCAGCAGCCTCTGGGGACTAGCCTACGAGCAGTACTTC
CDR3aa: CASSLWGLAYEQYF

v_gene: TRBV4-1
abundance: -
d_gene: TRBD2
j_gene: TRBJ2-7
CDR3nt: TGCGCCAGCAGCCAAGACAGCGCCCGGGGGGTGTTATCCTACGAGCAGTACTTC
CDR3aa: CASSQDSARGVLSYEQYF

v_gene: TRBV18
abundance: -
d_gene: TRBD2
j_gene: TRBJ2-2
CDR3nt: TGTGCCAGCTCACCAAGGGAACACGGGAGGACCGGGGAGCTGTTTTTT
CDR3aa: CASSPREHGRTGELFF

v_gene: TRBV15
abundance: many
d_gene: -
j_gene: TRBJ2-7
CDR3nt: TGTGCCACCAGCAGAGAGGGGGATGCCTACGAGCAGTACTTC
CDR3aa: CATSREGDAYEQYF

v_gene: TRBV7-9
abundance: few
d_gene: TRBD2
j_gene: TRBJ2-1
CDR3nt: TGTGCCAGCAGCCGCGGGCTAGCGGGGGGCTTCTCCTACAATGAGCAGTTCTTC
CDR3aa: CASSRGLAGGFSYNEQFF

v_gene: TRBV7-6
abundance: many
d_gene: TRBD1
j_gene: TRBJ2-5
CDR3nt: TGTGCCAGCAGCTTAGGAACGAGGACAGGGGGAGAGACCCAGTACTTC
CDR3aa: CASSLGTRTGGETQYF

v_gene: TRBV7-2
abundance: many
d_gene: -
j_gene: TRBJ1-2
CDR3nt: TGTGCCAGCAGCCGGGATACCTTTAACTATGGCTACACCTTC
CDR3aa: CASSRDTFNYGYTF

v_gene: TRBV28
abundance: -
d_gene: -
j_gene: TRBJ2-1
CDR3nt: TGTGCCAGCAGTTCCTGGGACCTCTCCTACAATGAGCAGTTCTTC
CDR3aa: CASSSWDLSYNEQFF

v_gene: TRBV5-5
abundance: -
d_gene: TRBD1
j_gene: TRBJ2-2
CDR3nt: TGTGCCAGCAGCAGGGGACAGGGAACGGGCACCGGGGAGCTGTTTTTT
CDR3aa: CASSRGQGTGTGELFF

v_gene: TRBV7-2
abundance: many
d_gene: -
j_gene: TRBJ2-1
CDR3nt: TGTGCCAGCAGCTTCCCTTGGGGGGGCTATAACAATGAGCAGTTCTTC
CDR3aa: CASSFPWGGYNNEQFF

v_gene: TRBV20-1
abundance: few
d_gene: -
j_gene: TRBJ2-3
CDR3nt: TGCAGTGCTAGACAACAGATAAGCACAGATACGCAGTATTTT
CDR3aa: CSARQQISTDTQYF

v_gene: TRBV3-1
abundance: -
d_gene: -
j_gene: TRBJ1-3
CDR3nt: TGTGCCAGCAGCCAAGATCGTTTTTATGGAAACACCATATATTTT
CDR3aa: CASSQDRFYGNTIYF

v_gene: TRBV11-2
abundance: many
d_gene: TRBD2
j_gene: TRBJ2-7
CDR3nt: TGTGCCAGCAGCCCAAGCGCTAGCGGGGGGCAATACGAGCAGTACTTC
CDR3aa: CASSPSASGGQYEQYF

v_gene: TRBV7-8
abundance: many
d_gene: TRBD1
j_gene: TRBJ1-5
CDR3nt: TGTGCCAGCAGCTTAAATCAGAGAGGGGGCGAGAGTCAGCCCCAGCATTTT
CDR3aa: CASSLNQRGGESQPQHF

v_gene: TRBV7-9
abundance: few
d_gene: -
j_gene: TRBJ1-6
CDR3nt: TGTGCCAGCAGCTTAGTAATAGAGCAGCCCGGTTCACCCCTCCACTTT
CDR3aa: CASSLVIEQPGSPLHF

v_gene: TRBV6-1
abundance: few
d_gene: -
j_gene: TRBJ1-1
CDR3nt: TGTGCCAGCAGTTTGGCACCAGCGGGCACTGAAGCTTTCTTT
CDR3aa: CASSLAPAGTEAFF

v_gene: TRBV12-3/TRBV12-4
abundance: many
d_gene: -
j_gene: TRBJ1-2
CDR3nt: TGTGCCAGCGAACCCTTTCGGGCAGGGGAAGGGTATGGCTACACCTTC
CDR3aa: CASEPFRAGEGYGYTF

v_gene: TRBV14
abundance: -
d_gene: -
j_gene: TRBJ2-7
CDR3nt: TGTGCCAGCAGCCGAAAAACGCATCCCTACGAGCAGTACTTC
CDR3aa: CASSRKTHPYEQYF

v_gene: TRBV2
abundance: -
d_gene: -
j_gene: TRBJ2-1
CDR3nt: TGTGCCAGCAGTGAAGACGGGGGGCCCCCAAATGAGCAGTTCTTC
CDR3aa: CASSEDGGPPNEQFF

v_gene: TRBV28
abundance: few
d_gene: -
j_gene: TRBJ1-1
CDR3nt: TGTGCCAGCAGTGGACGACGTGACACTGAAGCTTTCTTT
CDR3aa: CASSGRRDTEAFF

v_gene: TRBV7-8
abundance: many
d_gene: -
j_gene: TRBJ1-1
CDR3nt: TGTGCCAGCACCACTGGGGGAATCCCTGAAGCTTTCTTT
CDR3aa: CASTTGGIPEAFF

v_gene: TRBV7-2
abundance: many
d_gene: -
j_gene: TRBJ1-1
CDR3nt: TGTGCCAGCAGCTCACGGCCTGGGCGAGGTGAAGCTTTCTTT
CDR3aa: CASSSRPGRGEAFF

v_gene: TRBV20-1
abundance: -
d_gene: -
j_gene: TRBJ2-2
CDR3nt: TGCAGTGCCACAACCGAGACAGTGGTCGGGGAGCTGTTTTTT
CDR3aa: CSATTETVVGELFF

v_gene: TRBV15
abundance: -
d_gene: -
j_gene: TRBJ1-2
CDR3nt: TGTGCCACCAGCAGAAATCGAGTCGACACCTCCTATGGCTACACCTTC
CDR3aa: CATSRNRVDTSYGYTF

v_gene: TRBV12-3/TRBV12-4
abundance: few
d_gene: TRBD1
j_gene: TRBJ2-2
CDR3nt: TGTGCCAGCAGTACAACAGGGGGCTGGGCCGGGGAGCTGTTTTTT
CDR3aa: CASSTTGGWAGELFF

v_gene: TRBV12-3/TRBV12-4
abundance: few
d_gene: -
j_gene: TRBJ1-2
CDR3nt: TGTGCCAGCAGTTCTCGACAGAAGTCAAGCGTAAACTATGGCTACACCTTC
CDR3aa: CASSSRQKSSVNYGYTF

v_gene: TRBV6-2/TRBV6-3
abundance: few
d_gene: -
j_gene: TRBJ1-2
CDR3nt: TGTGCCAGCAGCTCCCCGACGAGGGGGACCTCCTATGGCTACACCTTC
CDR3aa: CASSSPTRGTSYGYTF

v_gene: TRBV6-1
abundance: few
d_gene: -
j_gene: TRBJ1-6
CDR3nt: TGTGCCAGCAGTGAAGTAGTGGGGTTAGCGGGTCCCCTCCACTTT
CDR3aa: CASSEVVGLAGPLHF

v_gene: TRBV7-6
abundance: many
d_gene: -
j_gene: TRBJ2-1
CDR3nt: TGTGCCAGCAGCTCCCCGGCCGGTGTCAACAATGAGCAGTTCTTC
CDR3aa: CASSSPAGVNNEQFF

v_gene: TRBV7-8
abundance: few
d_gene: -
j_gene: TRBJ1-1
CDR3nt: TGTGCCAGCAGCTCCCACACTCAGGGTGGGGGAGTTTTCTTT
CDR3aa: CASSSHTQGGGVFF

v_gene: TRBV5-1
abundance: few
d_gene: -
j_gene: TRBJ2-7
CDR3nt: TGCGCCAGCAGCTTGGACAGGGCGAACGAGCAGTACTTC
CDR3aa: CASSLDRANEQYF

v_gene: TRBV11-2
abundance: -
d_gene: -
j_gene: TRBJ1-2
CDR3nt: TGTGCCAGCAGCTTTGGGGGGGCTAACTATGGCTACACCTTC
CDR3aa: CASSFGGANYGYTF

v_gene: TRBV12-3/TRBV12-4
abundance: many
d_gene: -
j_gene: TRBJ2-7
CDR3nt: TGTGCCAGCAGTTTGGGATTTTCCTACGAGCAGTACTTC
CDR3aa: CASSLGFSYEQYF

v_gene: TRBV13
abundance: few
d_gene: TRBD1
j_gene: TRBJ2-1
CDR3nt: TGTGCCAGCAGCCCCGACAGGGTTGAGGGTGATGAGCAGTTCTTC
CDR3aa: CASSPDRVEGDEQFF

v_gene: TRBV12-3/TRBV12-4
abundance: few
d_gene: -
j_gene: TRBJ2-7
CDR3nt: TGTGCCAGCAGTTGGGCCAGGACGTACGAGCAGTACTTC
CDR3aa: CASSWARTYEQYF

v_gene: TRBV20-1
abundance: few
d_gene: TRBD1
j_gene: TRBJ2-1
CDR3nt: TGCAGTGCTAGCGAGACAGGGTCTTACAATGAGCAGTTCTTC
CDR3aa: CSASETGSYNEQFF

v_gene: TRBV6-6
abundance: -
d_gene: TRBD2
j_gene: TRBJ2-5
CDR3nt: TGTGCCAGCAGTTACCGTCGGGGGGGCCCCCTAGAGACCCAGTACTTC
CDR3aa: CASSYRRGGPLETQYF

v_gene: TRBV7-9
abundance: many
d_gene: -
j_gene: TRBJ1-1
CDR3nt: TGTGCCAGCAGCTTAGCGGGTGGGGAAGCTTTCTTT
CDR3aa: CASSLAGGEAFF

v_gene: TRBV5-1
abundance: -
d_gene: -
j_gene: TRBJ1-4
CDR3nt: TGCGCCAGCAGCCTCGACTCAACTAATGAAAAACTGTTTTTT
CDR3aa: CASSLDSTNEKLFF

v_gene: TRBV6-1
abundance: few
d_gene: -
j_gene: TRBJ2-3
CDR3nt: TGTGCCAGCACCGGACCTTTGCCCACAGATACGCAGTATTTT
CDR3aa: CASTGPLPTDTQYF

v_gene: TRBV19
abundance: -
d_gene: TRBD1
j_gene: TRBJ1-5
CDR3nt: TGTGCCAGTAGTAACATCCTACAGGGGAAGAGCAATCAGCCCCAGCATTTT
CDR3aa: CASSNILQGKSNQPQHF